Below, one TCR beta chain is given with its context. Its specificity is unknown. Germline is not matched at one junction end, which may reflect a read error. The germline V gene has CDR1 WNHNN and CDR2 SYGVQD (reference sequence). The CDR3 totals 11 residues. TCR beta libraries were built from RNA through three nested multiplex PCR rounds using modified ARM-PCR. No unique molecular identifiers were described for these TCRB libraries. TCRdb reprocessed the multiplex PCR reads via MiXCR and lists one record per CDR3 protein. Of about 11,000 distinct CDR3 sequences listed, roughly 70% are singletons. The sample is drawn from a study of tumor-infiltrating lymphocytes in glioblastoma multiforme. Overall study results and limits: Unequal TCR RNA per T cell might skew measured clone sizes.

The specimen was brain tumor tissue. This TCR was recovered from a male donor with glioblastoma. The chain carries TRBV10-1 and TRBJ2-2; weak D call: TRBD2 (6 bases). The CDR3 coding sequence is TGCGCCAGCGGTGACACCGGGGGGCTGTTTTTT. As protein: CASGDTGGLFF.